The 5 T cell receptor beta chains below were found in one sample sequenced in a study of blood T cell repertoires in COVID-19. Sequencing was performed with immunoSEQ multiplex PCR; in TCRdb, only in-frame clones are kept and a portion is missing. The table records approximately 70,000 clones, roughly 87% of them present only once. Sequenced input: peripheral blood. Receptors originate from a woman aged 45-59 years with COVID-19, enrolled during active disease.

This chain connects TRBV28 to TRBJ1-4, with 7 bases identical to TRBD1. Trimming took 5 bases from V and 3 from J; bases not matched to a gene: 6. The CDR3 loop spans 15 amino acids. Germline CDR1 is MDHEN and CDR2 is SYDVKM. CDR3: CASSGSTGPNEKLFF. Here the CDR3 DNA reads TGTGCCAGCAGTGGATCGACAGGGCCTAATGAAAAACTGTTTTTT.

The chain recombines TRBV3-1 (or the pseudogene TRBV3-2) with TRBJ1-2; D not resolved. Germline assignment: CDR1 LGHDT and CDR2 YNNKEL (reference sequence). V was pared by 2 bases and J by 5 bases, with 12 bases between. The CDR3 sequence is 14 residues long. This CDR3 reads CASSQSSGEYGYTF. In DNA, the CDR3 is TGTGCCAGCAGCCAAAGCTCCGGGGAATATGGCTACACCTTC.

The V and J genes are TRBV7-9 and TRBJ2-5, with 7 bases aligning to TRBD2. CDR1 and CDR2 (germline): SEHNR, FQNEAQ (reference sequence). The ends lost 6 bases at V and 4 bases at J; junction bases unmatched: 8. The length of the CDR3 is 14 residues. CDR3 in amino acids: CASRYRDYIETQYF. In nucleotides, the CDR3 is TGTGCCAGCAGGTACCGGGACTATATAGAGACCCAGTACTTC.

A few counts support this clone. The chain employs TRBV29-1 and TRBJ2-7, with TRBD2 identical over 7 bases. CDR1 is SQVTM, CDR2 ANQGSEA, per germline. V lost 7 bases and J lost 5; bases outside the gene matches: 8. The CDR3 spans 12 residues. This chain's CDR3 is CSAGEGFNEQYF. The CDR3 region has the DNA TGCAGCGCGGGGGAGGGGTTCAACGAGCAGTACTTC.

This sequence joins TRBV5-1 and TRBJ2-1; 7 bases are a match to TRBD2. This CDR3 spans 15 amino acids. The ends lost 4 bases at V and 0 bases at J; junction bases unmatched: 4. In germline, CDR1 is SGHRS, CDR2 YFSETQ. The CDR3 is CASSGSGASYNEQFF. CDR3 in DNA: TGCGCCAGCAGCGGGAGCGGGGCCTCCTACAATGAGCAGTTCTTC.